What follows are 10 T cell receptor beta chains derived from one specimen sequenced in a study of neurological immune-mediated disorders. MiXCR was run by TCRdb on the 5' RACE reads, yielding one entry per CDR3 protein. The sample lists roughly 30,000 distinct CDR3 sequences; 9.5% to 13% were seen once. Material for sequencing was PBMCs. The receptors shown here come from a woman aged 60-75 years in good health.

This clonotype was picked up many times. This sequence joins TRBV5-1 and TRBJ2-2; D may be TRBD1 (5 bases). The CDR3 sequence is 16 residues long. Germline CDR1 is SGHRS and CDR2 is YFSETQ. V dropped 4 bases and J dropped 4 bases, with 17 bases sitting between them. The CDR3 reads CASSHQGLPGTGELFF. As DNA, the CDR3 is TGCGCCAGCAGCCACCAGGGCCTACCAGGCACCGGGGAGCTGTTTTTT.

About this clonotype: One end of the junction does not line up with germline, which may come from a read error. The V and J genes are TRBV5-1 and TRBJ2-2; 14 positions match TRBD2. The germline gives CDR1 SGHRS, CDR2 YFSETQ. The CDR3 is 19 residues long. CDR3 sequence: CASSPRLAGGSAPGGVLFF. Here the CDR3 DNA reads TGCGCCAGCAGCCCCCGACTAGCGGGGGGGTCTGCGCCGGGCGGGGTGCTGTTTTTT.

This clonotype occurred many times. V and J are TRBV9 and TRBJ2-7; no clear D. Trimming took 0 bases from V and 0 from J, leaving 7 bases between them. Per the germline V gene, CDR1 is SGDLS and CDR2 is YYNGEE. CDR3 size: 14 residues. CDR3 sequence: CASSVVATSYEQYF. The CDR3 DNA follows: TGTGCCAGCAGCGTAGTGGCTACCTCCTACGAGCAGTACTTC. Using reference TRBV9 and TRBJ2-7 for the parts outside the CDR3, the full variable domain is DSGVTQTPKHLITATGQRVTLRCSPRSGDLSVYWYQQSLDQGLQFLIQYYNGEERAKGNILERFSAQQFPDLHSELNLSSLELGDSALYFCASSVVATSYEQYFGPGTRLTVT.

This clonotype has ten or more counts. The chain uses TRBV6-5 and TRBJ2-7; tentatively, D is TRBD2 (7 bases). This CDR3 region has 13 residues. CDR1 is MNHEY, CDR2 SVGAGI, per germline. V was pared by 8 bases and J by 0 bases, with 11 bases between. The CDR3 loop reads CASAGASSYEQYF. In DNA form, the CDR3 reads TGTGCCAGCGCGGGGGCGAGCTCCTACGAGCAGTACTTC.

The chain carries TRBV12-3 or TRBV12-4 and TRBJ2-7, with no clear D. Trimming removed 6 bases from V and 6 bases from J, with 12 bases in between. The length of the CDR3 is 12 residues. The CDR3 DNA is TGTGCCAGCAGGGACGGTGCCGCCGAGCAGTACTTC. Protein sequence: CASRDGAAEQYF.

Comments on this clonotype: A read error is possible here, since a much larger clone lies one base away. The chain carries TRBV4-1 and TRBJ1-2; no reliable D call. Germline lookup yields CDR1 MGHRA and CDR2 YSYEKL. CDR3 length: 9 amino acids. The V end was cut by 10 bases, the J end by 14 bases, with 14 bases between. The CDR3 DNA reads as TGCGCCAACGGGCTTTCAAAAACCTTC. It translates to CANGLSKTF.

This clonotype was counted at least ten times. This chain joins TRBV5-8 and TRBJ2-5; 8 bases are shared with TRBD1. Trimming took 0 bases from V and 5 from J; bases not matched to a gene: 6. Germline V CDR1 and CDR2: SGHTS, YDEGEE. The CDR3 is 15 amino acids. The CDR3 sequence: CASSLAGGVWETQYF. The CDR3 DNA sequence: TGTGCCAGCAGCTTGGCAGGGGGCGTCTGGGAGACCCAGTACTTC.

Many counts were recorded for this clonotype. The chain combines TRBV12-3 or TRBV12-4 with TRBJ2-7; D possibly corresponds to TRBD2 (5 bases). The V gene lost 6 bases and the J gene lost 3 bases, with 15 bases spanning the gap. The CDR3 totals 14 residues. The CDR3 loop reads CASSPSGLHYEQYF. CDR3 DNA: TGTGCCAGCAGCCCCTCTGGACTGCACTACGAGCAGTACTTC.

In its sample, this clonotype was seen many times. The chain combines TRBV5-1 with TRBJ2-4, with D perhaps matching TRBD2 (6 bases). Trimming left V 0 bases short and J 6 bases short, with 13 bases between. The CDR3 totals 15 residues. Germline V gene data show CDR1 as SGHRS and CDR2 as YFSETQ. The CDR3 protein is CASSLGPGEGNIQYF. CDR3 DNA: TGCGCCAGCAGCTTGGGCCCGGGGGAAGGAAACATTCAGTACTTC. The variable domain in full, with the rest retrieved from reference TRBV5-1 and TRBJ2-4, is KAGVTQTPRYLIKTRGQQVTLSCSPISGHRSVSWYQQTPGQGLQFLFEYFSETQRNKGNFPGRFSGRQFSNSRSEMNVSTLELGDSALYLCASSLGPGEGNIQYFGAGTRLSVL.

This clonotype was found many times. CDR3: CASSLVGGDSTTEAFF. The CDR3 coding sequence is TGTGCCAGCAGCTTGGTGGGGGGCGACAGTACAACTGAAGCTTTCTTT. The chain links TRBV5-5 to TRBJ1-1; D perhaps matches TRBD1 (6 bases). Germline CDR1 SGHKS, CDR2 YYEKEE (reference sequence). This CDR3 is 16 amino acids long. V lost 0 bases and J lost 5, with 17 bases in between.